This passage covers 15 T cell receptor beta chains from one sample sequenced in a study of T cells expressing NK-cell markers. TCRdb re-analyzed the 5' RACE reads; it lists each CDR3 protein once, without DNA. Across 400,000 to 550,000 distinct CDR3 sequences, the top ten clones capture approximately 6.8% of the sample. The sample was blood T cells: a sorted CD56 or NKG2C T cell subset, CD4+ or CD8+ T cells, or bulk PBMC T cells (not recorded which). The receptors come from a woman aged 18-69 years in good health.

The CDR3 here is CASSVGGRGNTEAFF. The chain joins TRBV9 to TRBJ1-1; TCRdb calls TRBD1, which cannot be checked without DNA. The germline V gene encodes CDR1 SGDLS and CDR2 YYNGEE. The CDR3 totals 15 residues.

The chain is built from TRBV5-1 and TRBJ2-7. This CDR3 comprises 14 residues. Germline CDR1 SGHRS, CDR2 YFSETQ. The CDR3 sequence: CASSLGREPNEQYF. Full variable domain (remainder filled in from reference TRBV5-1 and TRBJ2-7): KAGVTQTPRYLIKTRGQQVTLSCSPISGHRSVSWYQQTPGQGLQFLFEYFSETQRNKGNFPGRFSGRQFSNSRSEMNVSTLELGDSALYLCASSLGREPNEQYFGPGTRLTVT.

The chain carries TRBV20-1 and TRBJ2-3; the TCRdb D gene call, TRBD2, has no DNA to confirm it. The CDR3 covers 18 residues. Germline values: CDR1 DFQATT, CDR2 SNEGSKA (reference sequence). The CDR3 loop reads CSASPPLAGGGGTDTQYF.

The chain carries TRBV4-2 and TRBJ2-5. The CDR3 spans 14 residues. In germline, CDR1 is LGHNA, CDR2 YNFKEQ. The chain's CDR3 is CASSQLGIQETQYF.

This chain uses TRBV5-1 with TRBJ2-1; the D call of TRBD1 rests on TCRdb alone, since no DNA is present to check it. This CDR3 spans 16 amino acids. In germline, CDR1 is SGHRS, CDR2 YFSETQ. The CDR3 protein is CASSLTGGRVGNEQFF.

CDR3 sequence reads: CASSLSIRSSYEQYF. The rearrangement uses TRBV12-3 or TRBV12-4 and TRBJ2-7. This CDR3 comprises 15 residues.

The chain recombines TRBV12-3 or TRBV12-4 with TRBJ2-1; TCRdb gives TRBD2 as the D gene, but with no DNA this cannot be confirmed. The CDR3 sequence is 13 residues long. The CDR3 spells CASSLGTRDEQFF.

The CDR3 region is CSAIKRTTSTDTQYF. The chain couples TRBV20-1 to TRBJ2-3; with no DNA, the TCRdb D assignment of TRBD2 cannot be verified. CDR1 DFQATT and CDR2 SNEGSKA come from the germline V gene (reference sequence). This CDR3 contains 15 residues.

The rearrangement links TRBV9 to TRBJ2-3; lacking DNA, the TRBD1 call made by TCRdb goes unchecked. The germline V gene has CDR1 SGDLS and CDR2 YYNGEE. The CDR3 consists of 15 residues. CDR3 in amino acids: CASSAYPGVTDTQYF.

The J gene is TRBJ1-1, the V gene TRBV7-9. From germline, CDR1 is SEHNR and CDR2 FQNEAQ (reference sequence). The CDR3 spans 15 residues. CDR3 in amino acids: CASSPSRLGNTEAFF.

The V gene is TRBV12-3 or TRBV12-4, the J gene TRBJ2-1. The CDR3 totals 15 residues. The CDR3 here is CASSVDRLLGVEQFF.

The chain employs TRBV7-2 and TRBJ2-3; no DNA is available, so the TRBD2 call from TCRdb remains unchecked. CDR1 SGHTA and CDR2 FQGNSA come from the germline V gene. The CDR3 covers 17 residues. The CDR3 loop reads CASSFPGLAGGTDTQYF.

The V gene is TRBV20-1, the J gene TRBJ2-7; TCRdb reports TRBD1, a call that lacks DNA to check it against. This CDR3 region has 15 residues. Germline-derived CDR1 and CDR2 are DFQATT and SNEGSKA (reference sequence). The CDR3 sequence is CSAREGTGGDNEQYF.

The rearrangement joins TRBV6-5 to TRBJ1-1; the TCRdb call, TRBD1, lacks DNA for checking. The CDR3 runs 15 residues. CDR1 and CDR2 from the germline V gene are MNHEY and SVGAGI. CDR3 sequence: CASSYVGRGNTEAFF.

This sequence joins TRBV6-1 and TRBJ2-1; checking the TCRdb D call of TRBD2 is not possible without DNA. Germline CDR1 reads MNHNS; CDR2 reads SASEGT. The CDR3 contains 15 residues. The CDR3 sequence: CASSERGLGRDEQFF.